The present entry profiles one T cell receptor beta chain with its context. The specificity of this receptor is unknown. Base qualities are not provided; no much larger clone lies one nucleotide away. The data derive from a study of cytomegalovirus exposure and HLA in healthy donors (TCRdb year 2017). Broadly, across the study: An earlier analysis of several hundred of the donors reported 250 to 350 Gb of sequence data and some 120 million unique TCR beta sequences from about 200 million T cells. A later genetic analysis used genome-wide SNP genotypes for about 55% of the 666 donors, treating that subset as a discovery cohort. High-throughput TCR immunosequencing, statistical association of individual TCRs with disease status, and machine learning were combined to predict cytomegalovirus infection status. Rather than using new phenotypic data, the later analysis identified candidate immune exposures from TCR beta sequences and from how often those sequences occurred across donors. Roughly 300 gigabases of sequencing data and around 90 million unique TCR sequences made up an early release that covered nearly 650 HLA-typed donors. A later analysis re-examined previously published TCR beta repertoires from roughly 720 donors and added high-resolution HLA genotyping to investigate patterns of TCR occurrence. Because of strong linkage in the cohort, 4 to 6 DR-DQ haplotypes were treated as single units for association and clustering. The study aimed to test whether signatures of past pathogen exposure could be identified by cataloging public T cell receptors. In addition to the first cohort of 500 to 850 subjects, a separate validation cohort of 120 different subjects was used. The T cell repertoires of 670 or so subjects were profiled by immunosequencing and related to cytomegalovirus serostatus. Across about 380 genotyped donors of the cohort, an average of approximately 220,000 unique TCR beta nucleotide sequences per donor were sequenced, and around 20% of those sequences were non-productive. HLA typing included class I and class II loci at four-digit resolution. An earlier analysis of 587 of the donors used high-throughput TCR beta sequencing to judge whether each TCR beta V gene segment behaved as functional or pseudogenic. Every repertoire in the discovery cohort had been generated on one and the same sequencing platform. Donor age, sex, ethnicity and CMV serostatus were collected together with the repertoire data. Of the roughly 390 genotyped donors, less than 90% were placed in the genetic ancestry cluster associated with self-reported Caucasian donors. Typing coverage varied by locus: roughly 620-630 donors for A, B, C, DRB1 and DQB1; more than 500 for DQA1; around 570 for DPA1; 400 to 480 for DPB1.

What the authors observed across the whole study: According to a later analysis, most CMV-associated TCR beta chains appeared to be HLA-restricted, and the HLA associations seemed to be driven largely by CMV exposure. Some IMGT-functional V segments, including TRBV6-2 and TRBV6-3, could not be told apart with the 87-base-pair reads, so those segments were excluded. While some public TCRs were present in many individuals, most TCR sequences turned up only very rarely across donors. Linkage disequilibrium might explain the correlated functional status among segregating V segments, but an unknown experimental factor could not be ruled out. A further reported finding was that TCR beta sequences accurately predicted the HLA-A and HLA-B alleles for most subjects in the first cohort. In a later analysis, HLA-associated TCR beta chains were found to be more clonally expanded and to have lower generation probabilities than equally common non-associated chains. Because counts were too low, approximately 18 rarely observed V segments, including chromosome 9 orphons, were excluded from the earlier analysis of 587 of the donors. It was suggested by the authors that the approach could potentially be generalized to other disease states and immunological phenotypes. Because some donors lacked HLA typing at each locus, the association tests relied only on the typed subset. V-gene and J-gene trimming of TCR beta chains was associated with a missense DCLRE1C variant in a later genetic analysis, and the association was replicated in an independent cohort. In an earlier analysis of some 640 of the donors, most TCR beta V segments were observed in productive rearrangements about 87% or about 30% of the time, broadly matching IMGT annotations. A later analysis found that TCR association rates varied across HLA loci, with DRB1 alleles showing the most associated TCRs and HLA-C alleles the fewest. A total of 150 to 200 TCR beta chains were listed by the study as associated with cytomegalovirus. The sequencing pipeline was judged likely to have produced a cluster of highly shared sequence variants as a technical artifact. The cohort was sequenced for TCR beta chains only, and without alpha or paired-chain data the features that could be detected were limited. A later analysis associated 16,951 TCR beta sequences with specific HLA alleles at a false discovery rate of 0.05. A later analysis reported that several top co-occurrence clusters appeared linked to parvovirus B19, influenza, CMV and Epstein-Barr virus. Cytomegalovirus status was reported to be diagnosed by the classifier with high specificity and sensitivity in both the original and validation cohorts. Three of the identified cytomegalovirus-associated TCR beta chains were confirmed in vitro to be specific for cytomegalovirus antigens. CMV serostatus was the only immune exposure information available for the cohort. When HLA alleles, especially DR and DQ, strongly co-occurred, attributing TCR associations to individual alleles was difficult. A later genetic analysis reported fewer N-insertions in productive TCRs among donors in an Asian-associated ancestry cluster than the approximately 670-donor mean. Roughly uniform sequencing depth across donors was assumed in presence/absence analyses, although this assumption may not hold.

Library creation used the immunoSEQ multiplex PCR assay. For the multiplex PCR, a mixture combining 60 forward primers for TCR Vbeta segments and 13 reverse primers for TCR Jbeta segments was used. A multiplex PCR assay on genomic DNA amplified the CDR3 region of rearranged TCR beta genes. Amplified TCR beta libraries were sequenced as 87-base-pair reads on the Illumina HiSeq System. As for the original processing: Across the roughly 670 repertoires, a later analysis counted some 81 million unique TCR beta chains, some 11 million of which were shared by at least two donors. Raw reads were error-corrected and collapsed into unique sequences by a nearest-neighbor algorithm in which closely related sequences were merged to remove PCR and sequencing errors. Alignment of CDR3 sequences to IMGT reference sequences was used to assign V, D and J gene segments. Each retained sequence needed at least a six-nucleotide match to both a V gene segment and a J gene segment. Rearrangements were called productive when the CDR3 lacked stop codons and stayed in frame with V and J; all others were non-productive. CDR3 was defined according to IMGT convention as the region running from the second conserved V-encoded cysteine to the conserved J-encoded phenylalanine. The earlier analysis of some 540 of the donors excluded any sequence lacking an unambiguous match to a single V gene segment. In an earlier analysis of 587 of the donors, V segments were called functional above 56.7% productive rearrangements and were called segregating when the between-donor standard deviation exceeded 5%. A statistical classification framework was built for diagnosing cytomegalovirus status from the catalog of TCR beta chain sequences. In a later analysis, TCR nucleotide sequences were compared against IMGT/GENE-DB human TR gene sequences so that V and J genes could be assigned. The TCRdist pipeline was used in a later analysis to assign CDR3 sequences and most-parsimonious VDJ recombination scenarios. A later analysis defined each TCR beta chain by its CDR3 amino acid sequence plus V-gene family, and excluded reads lacking a unique V-gene family. A later analysis removed 500 to 600 highly shared, low-generation-probability nucleotide sequences to deal with suspected cross-contamination and a sequencing artifact. For each public chain, a later analysis derived a clonal expansion index from normalized ranks of inferred template counts within each repertoire. Generation probabilities in a later analysis came from a VDJ recombination model fitted to out-of-frame rearrangements, and those results were checked against IGoR. In a later analysis, TCR-TCR, TCR-HLA and TCR-CMV co-occurrence was scored with hypergeometric tests, and a repertoire-size bias correction was applied to TCR pairs. A later analysis estimated false discovery rates by permuting HLA or CMV assignments 20 times. In a later analysis, co-occurring TCRs were grouped with DBSCAN, and TCRdist sequence similarity was added when clustering was performed within HLA-allele-positive subsets. Repertoires with fewer than 30,000 or more than 120,000 public chains were left out of co-occurrence clustering, as were five repertoires with anomalous nucleotide sharing. TCRdb re-hosts the immuneACCESS table, in-frame sequences only. Its copies lack some clones; in the studies checked, an unresolved V gene accounts for under half of them, and the cause for the rest is not known. The V and J calls and the clone size are those of that table, but D and trimming were determined from the DNA. The sample has under 150,000 clones on record, around 83% of them singletons. The ten top clones hold 1% to 1.5% of the sample.

The germline V gene encodes CDR1 SSHAT and CDR2 FNYEAQ (reference sequence). Trimming accounts for 5 bases at V and 6 bases at J, while the number of junction bases matched to no gene is 9. The CDR3 numbers 15 residues from cysteine through phenylalanine. The kept DNA is CDR3 alone, 45 bases in frame from the first base. The cohort consisted of 600 or so healthy bone marrow donors. At the time of sampling, every cohort member was nominally healthy, though immune exposures that went unrecorded were likely present. The donor tested CMV seronegative, placing the donor among the 300 to 450 seronegative members of the cohort. Each donor provided a peripheral blood sample, and peripheral blood mononuclear cells were used for TCR beta sequencing. Genomic DNA was extracted from the blood cell samples with the Qiagen DNeasy Blood Extraction Kit.

The source material was PBMCs. Recombination connected TRBV7-7 to TRBJ2-2; TRBD1 agrees with 7 junctional bases. This sequence was found in a girl under 10 years old in good health and CMV-seronegative. The bases are TGTGCCAGCAGCCCTACAGGGGTGGGAGCCGGGGAGCTGTTTTTT. Its translation reads: CASSPTGVGAGELFF.